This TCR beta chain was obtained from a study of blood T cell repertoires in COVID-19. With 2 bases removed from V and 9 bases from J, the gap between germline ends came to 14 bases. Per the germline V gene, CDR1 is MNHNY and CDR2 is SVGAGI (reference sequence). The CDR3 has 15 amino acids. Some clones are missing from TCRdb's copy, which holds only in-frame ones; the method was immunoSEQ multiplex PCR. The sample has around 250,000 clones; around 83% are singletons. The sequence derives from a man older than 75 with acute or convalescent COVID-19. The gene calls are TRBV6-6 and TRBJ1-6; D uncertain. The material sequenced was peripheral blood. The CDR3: CASSYRGGEGSPLHF. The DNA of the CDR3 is TGTGCCAGCAGTTACCGGGGTGGAGAGGGTTCACCCCTCCACTTT.